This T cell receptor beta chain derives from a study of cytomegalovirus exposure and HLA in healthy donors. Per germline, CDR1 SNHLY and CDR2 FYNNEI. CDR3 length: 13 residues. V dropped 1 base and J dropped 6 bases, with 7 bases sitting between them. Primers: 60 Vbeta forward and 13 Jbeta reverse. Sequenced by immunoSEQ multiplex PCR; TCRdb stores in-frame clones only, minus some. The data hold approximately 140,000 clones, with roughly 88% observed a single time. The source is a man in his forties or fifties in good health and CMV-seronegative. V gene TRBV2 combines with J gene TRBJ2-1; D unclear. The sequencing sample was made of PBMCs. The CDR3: CASSEGVANEQFF. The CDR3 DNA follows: TGTGCCAGCAGTGAAGGGGTAGCCAATGAGCAGTTCTTC.